This is a list of T cell receptor beta chains from one sample in a study of cytomegalovirus exposure and HLA in healthy donors. Clones were sequenced by immunoSEQ multiplex PCR, and TCRdb holds only the in-frame ones, with some missing. Found here are about 160,000 clones; the top ten clones hold 1.6%. Sample: PBMCs. These receptors originate from a woman aged 45-65 years in good health and CMV-seronegative. Each CDR3 is given with its conserved first and last residue.

J,V,CDR3
TRBJ2-7,TRBV4-1,CASSQEMGLAGDSSYEQYF
TRBJ2-1,TRBV10-3,CAISEGRGDEQFF
TRBJ2-1,TRBV9,CASSVARSEQFF
TRBJ1-4,TRBV7-9,CASSLSVEKLFF
TRBJ2-6,TRBV11-2,CASSSQGYGANVLTF
TRBJ1-2,TRBV18,CASSPNTGGIGYGYTF
TRBJ2-3,TRBV9,CASSVPLTGTDTQYF
TRBJ2-3,TRBV2,CASSDRRADTQYF
TRBJ2-7,TRBV11-2,CASSPRTSGIIEDF
TRBJ2-6,TRBV28,CASSQGGAGANVLTF
TRBJ1-1,TRBV18,CASSPSRWTEAFF
TRBJ2-1,TRBV30,CAWSVRTGAYNEQFF
TRBJ1-5,TRBV10-3,CAATDSNQPQHF
TRBJ1-4,TRBV5-4,CASSLPGQVEKLFF
TRBJ1-6,TRBV30,CAWNQGNSPLHF
TRBJ2-5,TRBV6-4,CASSQTRQETQYF
TRBJ1-2,TRBV9,CASSYAPGQGKYGYTF
-,TRBV30,CAWRRFDGEQYF
TRBJ2-5,TRBV7-9,CASSLGTRQDMGETQYF